This passage covers 21 T cell receptor beta chains from one sample sequenced in a study of tumor-infiltrating lymphocytes in primary liver carcinoma. Constant-region priming of about 520 ng total RNA yielded TCR beta cDNA. Libraries covering TCR beta were generated through three nested multiplex PCR rounds (using a slightly modified ARM-PCR). Primers for the first two PCR rounds were TRBV1-TRBV30 forward primers and a C-beta reverse primer (around 10 cycles per round). MiXCR, applied by TCRdb to the multiplex PCR reads, yields one record per CDR3 protein. The data contain about 120,000 distinct CDR3 sequences, about two thirds of them singletons. Co-extracted RNA and DNA came from approximately 20-30 mg of unsorted bulk tissue. The sample taken for sequencing was tumor-adjacent normal liver tissue. The receptor source for this set is a woman aged 55-75 years with primary liver carcinoma and hepatitis B virus infection.

This clonotype has at least ten counts. V and J are TRBV5-1 and TRBJ1-1; no reliable D call. The CDR3 extends over 13 amino acids. Per the germline V gene, CDR1 is SGHRS and CDR2 is YFSETQ. V was shortened by 5 bases and J by 0 bases, with 8 bases between the two germline ends. The CDR3 nucleotides read TGCGCCAGCAGTCCTCAAGTGAACACTGAAGCTTTCTTT. Translating gives CASSPQVNTEAFF. The whole variable domain, filled in from reference TRBV5-1 and TRBJ1-1, reads KAGVTQTPRYLIKTRGQQVTLSCSPISGHRSVSWYQQTPGQGLQFLFEYFSETQRNKGNFPGRFSGRQFSNSRSEMNVSTLELGDSALYLCASSPQVNTEAFFGQGTRLTVV.

Many counts were recorded for this clonotype. For the CDR3, the DNA is TGCGCCAGCAGCACTAGCGGGAGGGAGTACGAGCAGTACTTC. It codes for CASSTSGREYEQYF. The chain is built from TRBV5-1 and TRBJ2-7; 13 bases align to TRBD2. Germline V gene sequence: CDR1 SGHRS, CDR2 YFSETQ. V shed 4 bases, J shed 4 bases, and the junction held 2 bases outside the gene matches. The CDR3 runs to 14 residues.

Concerning this clonotype itself: The conserved phenylalanine or tryptophan normally closing the CDR3 is absent here, so this likely arose from a read error. The chain uses TRBV4-1 and TRBJ2-5; D may be TRBD2 (6 bases). CDR3 size: 15 residues. Germline V gene sequence: CDR1 MGHRA, CDR2 YSYEKL. V lost 3 bases and J 5 bases, leaving 16 bases between the germline ends. The CDR3 loop is CASSQDSGLTETQYV. Here the CDR3 DNA reads TGCGCCAGCAGCCAGGATAGCGGCCTGACGGAGACCCAGTACGTC.

This clonotype came up many times. The rearrangement uses TRBV7-9 and TRBJ2-5; D is unresolved. Germline assignment: CDR1 SEHNR and CDR2 FQNEAQ (reference sequence). The CDR3 runs to 14 residues. The V and J ends lost 7 bases and 3 bases respectively, with 15 bases between them. Here the CDR3 reads CASTQGRVEETQYF. DNA for the CDR3: TGTGCCAGCACCCAAGGGCGTGTCGAAGAGACCCAGTACTTC.

A word on this clonotype: A much more abundant neighbour one base away suggests this may be a read error. This rearrangement joins TRBV7-9 to TRBJ2-7, with D maybe TRBD1 (6 bases). The germline V gene has CDR1 SEHNR and CDR2 FQNEAQ (reference sequence). This CDR3 region has 16 residues. As DNA, the CDR3 is TGTGTCAGCAGCTTAGGGTGGCTAGCCTTGGGGGCCGAGCAGTACTTC. Amino acids: CVSSLGWLALGAEQYF.

In this sample, this clonotype turned up once. It is likely a read error, because the conserved phenylalanine at the end of the CDR3 is missing. V gene TRBV7-9 combines with J gene TRBJ2-7; no definite D call. CDR1 and CDR2 from the germline V gene are SEHNR and FQNEAQ (reference sequence). This CDR3 is 12 amino acids long. The CDR3 loop is CVSSLVGYEQYL. The DNA for the CDR3 is TGTGTCAGCAGCTTAGTAGGGTACGAGCAGTACCTC.

Note on this clonotype: The CDR3 end shows no conserved phenylalanine or tryptophan, and so a read error is likely. The chain is built from TRBV6-5 and TRBJ2-1; D might be TRBD1 (6 bases). CDR1 is MNHEY and CDR2 is SVGAGI in the germline V gene. This CDR3 region has 15 residues. The CDR3 spells CASSPGQPTYDEQFL. For the CDR3, the DNA is TGTGCCAGCAGTCCCGGACAGCCGACCTACGATGAACAGTTCCTC.

For this clonotype: Sequence at one end of the junction differs from germline and may be a read error. The chain joins TRBV6-2 or TRBV6-3 to TRBJ2-5, with a weak D call TRBD2 (6 bases). This CDR3 region has 17 residues. Germline V gives CDR1 MNHEY, CDR2 SVGEGT. CDR3 sequence (DNA): TGTGCCAGCAGTCACCTCTCTATAACGGGAGCACGAGAGACCCAATACTTC. Protein: CASSHLSITGARETQYF.

In its sample, this clonotype was seen a few times. The chain uses TRBV24-1 and TRBJ2-1; 13 nucleotides line up with TRBD2. From germline, CDR1 is KGHDR and CDR2 SFDVKD. The V and J ends lost 4 bases and 9 bases, in that order; junction bases with no gene match: 5. The CDR3 has 15 residues. CDR3 sequence reads: CATSEYGLAGAEQFF. In DNA form, the CDR3 reads TGTGCCACCAGTGAGTACGGACTAGCGGGAGCTGAGCAGTTCTTC.

J is TRBJ1-5 and V is TRBV6-1, with 8 bases identical to TRBD1. The junction had 10 bases not matched to a gene; V was cut back by 8 bases and J by 7 bases. There are 14 residues in the CDR3. Germline V gene sequence: CDR1 MNHNS, CDR2 SASEGT. The CDR3 region has the DNA TGTGCCAGCGGACAGGGATCCGAAGGGCAGCCCCAGCATTTT. Translation gives CASGQGSEGQPQHF.

This clonotype is categorized as medium-sized. V and J are TRBV11-3 and TRBJ2-1; possibly TRBD1 for D (5 bases). The CDR3 is 13 amino acids. The V end was cut by 4 bases, the J end by 12 bases, with 16 bases between. Germline loops: CDR1 SGHNT, CDR2 YENEEA. CDR3 in DNA: TGTGCCAGCAGCTCACCTCGGGTTAGGGGGCAGTTCTTC. Encoded protein: CASSSPRVRGQFF.

This clonotype has just one count. This may be a read error: a much more frequent sequence differs by one nucleotide. The V call is TRBV30, the J call TRBJ1-2; 7 bases are a match to TRBD1. V was clipped by 4 bases and J by 7 bases; unmatched bases: 15. The CDR3 sequence is 15 residues long. CDR1 is GTSNPN and CDR2 is SVGIG in the germline V gene (reference sequence). This chain's CDR3 is CAWKPGQYRGGGYTF. In DNA form, the CDR3 reads TGTGCCTGGAAACCCGGACAGTACAGGGGCGGTGGCTACACCTTC. The full variable domain, its missing parts supplied by reference TRBV30 and TRBJ1-2, is SQTIHQWPATLVQPVGSPLSLECTVEGTSNPNLYWYRQAAGRGLQLLFYSVGIGQISSEVPQNLSASRPQDRQFILSSKKLLLSDSGFYLCAWKPGQYRGGGYTFGSGTRLTVV.

This clonotype has at least ten counts. The CDR3 DNA reads as TGTGCCAGCAGCTTAGCAGGTCAGCAAGCTTTCTTT. Protein product: CASSLAGQQAFF. The chain has TRBV7-9 and TRBJ1-1; D uncertain. The CDR3 extends over 12 amino acids. Per the germline V gene, CDR1 is SEHNR and CDR2 is FQNEAQ (reference sequence). Trimming took off 0 bases at V and 9 bases at J, with 8 bases between the two ends.

As to this clonotype: An end of the junction does not agree with germline; a read error may underlie this. V and J are TRBV11-2 and TRBJ2-3; D is unresolved. The CDR3 consists of 13 residues. Germline V CDR1 and CDR2: SGHAT, FQNNGV. The CDR3 here is CAGSLDRGDTQCF. For the CDR3, the DNA is TGCGCCGGCAGCTTAGATCGAGGAGATACGCAGTGTTTT.

Ten or more counts support this clonotype. The rearrangement links TRBV4-2 to TRBJ2-1; tentative D call: TRBD2 (6 bases). From germline, CDR1 is LGHNA and CDR2 YNFKEQ. CDR3 length equals 17 residues. The V end lost 0 bases, the J end lost 5 bases, and 17 bases lay between the germline ends. This chain's CDR3 is CASSQEGGSGTNNEQFF. As DNA, the CDR3 is TGTGCCAGCAGCCAAGAGGGTGGTAGCGGTACCAACAATGAGCAGTTCTTC.

Details on this clonotype: A read error is likely, as this CDR3 ends without the conserved phenylalanine or tryptophan. The chain is built from TRBV4-2 and TRBJ2-4; 7 bases match TRBD2. Germline CDR1 is LGHNA and CDR2 is YNFKEQ. This CDR3 has 16 residues. The CDR3 reads CASSQRDSLAKNIQYS. In DNA form, the CDR3 reads TGTGCTAGCAGCCAGCGGGACTCGCTAGCCAAAAACATTCAGTACTCC.

In the case of this clonotype: One junction end disagrees with the germline gene, perhaps due to a read error. The chain links TRBV6-1 to TRBJ1-1, with unresolved D. CDR1 is MNHNS, CDR2 SASEGT, per germline. The CDR3 is 14 amino acids. In nucleotides, the CDR3 is TGTGCCAGCACTGAATACGGACGGAACACTGAAGCTTTCTTT. Its protein product is CASTEYGRNTEAFF.

J is TRBJ2-3 and V is TRBV5-1; 8 bases line up with TRBD2. This CDR3 is 15 amino acids long. J gave up 6 bases and V 3 bases, and 9 bases lay outside the gene matches. Per germline, CDR1 SGHRS and CDR2 YFSETQ. The CDR3: CASSSASGPEDTQYF. The CDR3 DNA is TGCGCCAGCAGCTCGGCTAGCGGGCCTGAGGATACGCAGTATTTT.

In the case of this clonotype: An end of the junction differs from the germline gene, which may be a read error. The J gene is TRBJ2-7, the V gene TRBV11-1; D is perhaps TRBD1 (6 bases). Germline CDR1 is SGHAT and CDR2 is FQDESV (reference sequence). The CDR3 spans 15 residues. CDR3 in amino acids: CASSPRTAVLRGQYF. For the CDR3, the DNA is TGTGCTAGCAGCCCTCGGACAGCAGTACTACGCGGGCAGTACTTC.

The rearrangement joins TRBV6-1 to TRBJ1-2; TRBD1 matches 8 bases. CDR1 and CDR2 from the germline V gene are MNHNS and SASEGT. The CDR3 runs 16 residues. Trimming took 6 bases from V and 5 from J; bases not matched to a gene: 14. For the CDR3, the DNA is TGTGCCAGCAGCGGAAGACAGGGGATTGGCAATTATGGCTACACCTTC. Translated: CASSGRQGIGNYGYTF.

V usage is TRBV29-1 and J usage is TRBJ1-1; the D is unclear. Germline-derived CDR1 and CDR2 are SQVTM and ANQGSEA. V shed 4 bases and J shed 2 bases, with 14 bases lying between them. CDR3 length: 14 residues. This CDR3 is CSVVVRPPNTEAFF. Written as DNA, the CDR3 is TGCAGCGTTGTGGTCAGACCCCCTAACACTGAAGCTTTCTTT.